The 27 T cell receptor beta chains below come from one sample, sequenced in a study of blood T cells in healthy people across ages. PCR was performed a second time for about 7 to 12 cycles using a sample-barcoded 5' primer and a J-beta primer mix. TCRdb itself ran the 5' RACE reads through MiXCR, one entry per CDR3 protein. Of about 780,000 distinct CDR3 sequences listed, 46% were seen once; the top ten hold over 15%. Sequenced sample: blood. The receptor source for this set is a man aged 80 or over in good health.

V gene TRBV11-3 combines with J gene TRBJ2-7; D gene uncertain. Per the germline V gene, CDR1 is SGHNT and CDR2 is YENEEA. Between the trimmed V and J ends, which lost 5 bases and 0 bases, there was a span of 14 bases. The CDR3 length is 15 residues. The CDR3 is CASSRHPSVSYEQYF. The CDR3 bases are TGTGCCAGCAGCAGGCACCCGTCCGTCTCCTACGAGCAGTACTTC.

The chain employs TRBV7-2 and TRBJ2-7; D may be TRBD1 (5 bases). The CDR3 has 15 amino acids. Trimming removed 2 bases at V and 6 bases at J, with 17 bases between. CDR1 and CDR2 (germline): SGHTA, FQGNSA. In nucleotides, the CDR3 is TGTGCCAGCAGCTTATTGGGCGAGAAGGGGTCCGAGCAGTACTTC. Protein sequence: CASSLLGEKGSEQYF.

This clonotype was seen a few times. DNA for the CDR3: TGTGCCAGCACTGCAGGGACTAGCACAGATACGCAGTATTTT. Translation: CASTAGTSTDTQYF. The J gene is TRBJ2-3, the V gene TRBV18; D might be TRBD2 (6 bases). Germline V lookup: CDR1 KGHSH, CDR2 LQKENI. Trimming took 8 bases from V and 0 from J, leaving 12 bases between them. The CDR3 runs 14 residues.

The chain's CDR3 is CASSLTGTTDTQYF. Written as DNA, the CDR3 is TGTGCCAGCAGCTTAACGGGAACCACAGATACGCAGTATTTT. J is TRBJ2-3 and V is TRBV7-2; D possibly corresponds to TRBD2 (5 bases). V dropped 2 bases and J dropped 2 bases, with 8 bases sitting between them. CDR1 and CDR2 (germline): SGHTA, FQGNSA. The CDR3 totals 14 residues.

The chain couples TRBV20-1 to TRBJ2-1, with TRBD2 matching over 14 bases. Germline CDR1 DFQATT, CDR2 SNEGSKA (reference sequence). Trimming at V came to 5 bases and at J to 7 bases, leaving 13 bases not matched to a gene. The CDR3 runs to 17 residues. The CDR3 bases are TGCAGTGCTGGGGGACTAGCGGGAGTCTCATCGGTTAATGAGCAGTTCTTC. Translating gives CSAGGLAGVSSVNEQFF.

This chain links TRBV3-1 with TRBJ1-5, with D possibly matching TRBD1 (6 bases). With 4 bases removed from V and 4 bases from J, the gap between germline ends came to 23 bases. The V gene's germline CDR1 is LGHDT and CDR2 YNNKEL (reference sequence). The CDR3 spans 18 residues. The CDR3 sequence is CASSPRGGRGTLNQPQHF. DNA of the CDR3: TGTGCCAGCAGCCCCCGGGGAGGTCGGGGGACACTAAATCAGCCCCAGCATTTT.

The chain recombines TRBV7-2 with TRBJ2-1; 8 nucleotides match TRBD1. This CDR3 region has 14 residues. The V and J ends lost 3 bases and 3 bases, in that order; junction bases with no gene match: 1. CDR1 is SGHTA and CDR2 is FQGNSA in the germline V gene. CDR3: CASSLDRVYNEQFF. CDR3 coding DNA: TGTGCCAGCAGCTTGGACAGGGTCTACAATGAGCAGTTCTTC.

This clonotype came up a few times. The V call is TRBV15, the J call TRBJ2-3; D unresolved. V lost 1 base and J 3 bases, leaving 11 bases between the germline ends. CDR1 and CDR2 (germline): LNHNV, YYDKDF (reference sequence). The CDR3 sequence is 15 residues long. CDR3 nucleotides: TGTGCCACCAGCAGAGTGCGAATAGGAACAGATACGCAGTATTTT. This encodes CATSRVRIGTDTQYF. Complete variable domain (other parts from reference TRBV15 and TRBJ2-3): DAMVIQNPRYQVTQFGKPVTLSCSQTLNHNVMYWYQQKSSQAPKLLFHYYDKDFNNEADTPDNFQSRRPNTSFCFLDIRSPGLGDTAMYLCATSRVRIGTDTQYFGPGTRLTVL.

The V and J genes are TRBV5-1 and TRBJ1-1; 11 positions match TRBD1. The junction had 1 base not matched to a gene; V was cut back by 2 bases and J by 1 base. Per germline, CDR1 SGHRS and CDR2 YFSETQ. CDR3 length: 15 amino acids. CDR3 DNA sequence: TGCGCCAGCAGCTTCGGGACAGGGGGGAACACTGAAGCTTTCTTT. Residues: CASSFGTGGNTEAFF.

This clonotype has a handful of counts. V gene TRBV20-1 combines with J gene TRBJ1-2; D ambiguous. The CDR3 extends over 16 amino acids. Germline CDR1 is DFQATT and CDR2 is SNEGSKA (reference sequence). The ends were cut back, 5 bases at V and 8 bases at J, with 27 bases in the middle. Here the CDR3 reads CSAPILNWVTFGGYTF. Written as DNA, the CDR3 is TGCAGTGCTCCTATATTGAACTGGGTTACTTTTGGGGGCTACACCTTC.

This clonotype has a single count. V is TRBV28 and J is TRBJ2-5; no reliable D call. Matching the DNA end better, TRBJ2-7 makes the J call doubtful. Germline V gives CDR1 MDHEN, CDR2 SYDVKM. The CDR3 runs 12 residues. CDR3 residues: CASSQRTYEQYF. CDR3 DNA sequence: TGTGCCAGCAGCCAACGGACCTACGAGCAGTACTTC.

The V gene is TRBV6-4, the J gene TRBJ2-1; 8 nucleotides align to TRBD2. The CDR3 runs to 17 residues. CDR1 MRHNA and CDR2 SNTAGT come from the germline V gene. J gave up 8 bases and V 6 bases, and 18 bases lay outside the gene matches. The DNA for the CDR3 is TGTGCCAGCAGACCTACCAGCGGGAGTAGGGGACTACATGAGCAGTTCTTC. Encoded protein: CASRPTSGSRGLHEQFF.

The chain joins TRBV9 to TRBJ2-1; tentatively, D is TRBD1 (6 bases). From germline, CDR1 is SGDLS and CDR2 YYNGEE. The germline V and J ends were trimmed by 4 bases and 2 bases, with 10 bases remaining between them. The CDR3 covers 14 residues. The CDR3 spells CASSQTGTYNEQFF. The DNA of the CDR3 is TGTGCCAGCAGCCAAACAGGGACCTACAATGAGCAGTTCTTC.

This clonotype showed up just a few times. The CDR3 sequence is CASSLTGIPNEQFF. CDR3 DNA sequence: TGCGCCAGCAGCCTCACAGGGATTCCGAATGAGCAGTTCTTC. The J gene is TRBJ2-1, the V gene TRBV4-1, with a possible D match to TRBD1 (6 bases). Germline CDR1 MGHRA, CDR2 YSYEKL. This CDR3 has 14 residues. Deletions cut 4 bases from V and 7 bases from J, with 14 bases between.

V is TRBV27 and J is TRBJ1-1; 7 nucleotides match TRBD1. V shed 5 bases and J 4 bases; nucleotides not matched to a gene: 7. CDR3 length equals 14 residues. Germline CDR1 reads MNHEY; CDR2 reads SMNVEV (reference sequence). The CDR3 region is CASSITGVGTEAFF. CDR3 sequence (DNA): TGTGCCAGCAGTATAACAGGGGTGGGCACTGAAGCTTTCTTT.

This clonotype was recorded a few times. The rearrangement uses TRBV12-3 or TRBV12-4 and TRBJ2-3; either TRBD1 or TRBD2 may fit D (5 bases each). Between the trimmed V and J ends, which lost 3 bases and 1 base, there was a span of 14 bases. This CDR3 contains 16 residues. The CDR3, as DNA: TGTGCCAGCAGTTTGGCAGGGAGCAGGGGCACAGATACGCAGTATTTT. Amino acids: CASSLAGSRGTDTQYF.

A few counts support this clonotype. This chain joins TRBV12-3 or TRBV12-4 and TRBJ2-1, with TRBD1 matching 9 bases. The CDR3 covers 16 residues. Trimming took 6 bases from V and 6 from J; bases not matched to a gene: 12. This CDR3 reads CASRLRSGTGFNEQFF. The DNA for the CDR3 is TGTGCCAGCAGGTTACGATCCGGGACAGGGTTCAATGAGCAGTTCTTC.

The rearrangement uses TRBV7-2 and TRBJ2-1, with 10 positions matching TRBD2. Trimming at V came to 6 bases and at J to 8 bases, leaving 13 bases not matched to a gene. This CDR3 is built from 16 residues. Looked up from germline, CDR1 is SGHTA and CDR2 is FQGNSA. The DNA of the CDR3 is TGTGCCAGCAGTTCCATTGGAGCGGGAGGGCCGGATGAGCAGTTCTTC. It specifies CASSSIGAGGPDEQFF.

This clonotype was counted a few times. This could be a read error, since a much larger clone is one nucleotide away. The gene calls are TRBV7-6 and TRBJ2-1; the D call may be TRBD1 or TRBD2 (6 bases each). The V gene lost 5 bases and the J gene lost 1 base, with 15 bases spanning the gap. Germline values: CDR1 SGHVS, CDR2 FNYEAQ. CDR3 length: 16 amino acids. The CDR3 loop reads CASSPGAGVSYNEQFF. The CDR3 DNA sequence: TGTGCCAGCAGCCCGGGAGCAGGGGTATCCTACAATGAGCAGTTCTTC.

V is TRBV7-9 and J is TRBJ1-2, with a possible D match to TRBD1 (5 bases). The CDR3 has 16 amino acids. The V gene lost 4 bases and the J gene lost 3 bases, with 18 bases spanning the gap. Per the germline V gene, CDR1 is SEHNR and CDR2 is FQNEAQ (reference sequence). CDR3 DNA: TGTGCCAGCAGCTCCCATACCGGGGCGCGCCACTATGGCTACACCTTC. This gives the protein CASSSHTGARHYGYTF.

V is TRBV20-1 and J is TRBJ2-7; no clear D gene. V was clipped by 0 bases and J by 1 base, with 19 bases between them. This CDR3 contains 17 residues. The V gene's germline CDR1 is DFQATT and CDR2 SNEGSKA (reference sequence). The CDR3 coding sequence is TGCAGTGCTAGAGATGCGGTCTCAGCCTACGGATCCTACGAGCAGTACTTC. It yields the protein CSARDAVSAYGSYEQYF.

With respect to this clonotype: A much larger clone differs from this one at a single base, so this may be a read error. The chain links TRBV7-2 to TRBJ2-1; D unclear. Germline CDR1 and CDR2: SGHTA and FQGNSA. CDR3 size: 15 residues. V was shortened by 1 base and J by 3 bases, with 10 bases between the two germline ends. The CDR3 is CASSLEPNYYNEQFF. CDR3 in DNA: TGTGCCAGCAGCTTAGAGCCTAACTACTACAATGAGCAGTTCTTC.

With respect to this clonotype: This may come from a read error, since a much larger clone is one base off. Since no conserved phenylalanine or tryptophan closes the CDR3, a read error is the likely cause. The chain links TRBV11-3 to TRBJ2-5; 10 bases map to TRBD2. Looked up from germline, CDR1 is SGHNT and CDR2 is YENEEA. This CDR3 has 17 amino acids. The CDR3 protein is CASSLDGLAGAGETQYL. For the CDR3, the DNA is TGTGCCAGCAGCCTAGATGGGCTAGCGGGAGCTGGGGAGACCCAGTACTTA.

This clonotype was picked up a small number of times. CDR3 sequence reads: CASSSAGDEQYF. CDR3 bases: TGTGCCAGCAGTTCCGCAGGGGATGAGCAGTACTTC. The genes are TRBV28 and TRBJ2-7, with D possibly matching TRBD1 (6 bases). This CDR3 is 12 amino acids long. Germline CDR1 reads MDHEN; CDR2 reads SYDVKM. The V end was cut by 4 bases, the J end by 7 bases, with 11 bases between.

This chain links TRBV10-3 with TRBJ2-1; D perhaps matches TRBD2 (6 bases). Germline V gene sequence: CDR1 ENHRY, CDR2 SYGVKD. The CDR3 is made up of 13 amino acids. V was shortened by 7 bases and J by 7 bases, with 14 bases between the two germline ends. DNA of the CDR3: TGTGCCATCACGGGGGAGTGGACTAATGAGCAGTTCTTC. Translated: CAITGEWTNEQFF.

V gene TRBV12-3 or TRBV12-4 combines with J gene TRBJ2-1; TRBD2 matches 7 bases. The CDR3 extends over 15 amino acids. The ends lost 6 bases at V and 0 bases at J; junction bases unmatched: 5. The CDR3 protein is CASSGLESSYNEQFF. CDR3 DNA sequence: TGTGCCAGCAGCGGACTAGAGAGCTCCTACAATGAGCAGTTCTTC.

This clonotype was detected a few times. The V call is TRBV28, the J call TRBJ2-5; 7 bases fit TRBD1. V lost 5 bases and J lost 2; bases outside the gene matches: 5. The CDR3 covers 14 residues. From germline, CDR1 is MDHEN and CDR2 SYDVKM. CDR3 region: CASSTTGVQETQYF. CDR3 sequence (DNA): TGTGCCAGCAGTACCACAGGGGTACAAGAGACCCAGTACTTC.